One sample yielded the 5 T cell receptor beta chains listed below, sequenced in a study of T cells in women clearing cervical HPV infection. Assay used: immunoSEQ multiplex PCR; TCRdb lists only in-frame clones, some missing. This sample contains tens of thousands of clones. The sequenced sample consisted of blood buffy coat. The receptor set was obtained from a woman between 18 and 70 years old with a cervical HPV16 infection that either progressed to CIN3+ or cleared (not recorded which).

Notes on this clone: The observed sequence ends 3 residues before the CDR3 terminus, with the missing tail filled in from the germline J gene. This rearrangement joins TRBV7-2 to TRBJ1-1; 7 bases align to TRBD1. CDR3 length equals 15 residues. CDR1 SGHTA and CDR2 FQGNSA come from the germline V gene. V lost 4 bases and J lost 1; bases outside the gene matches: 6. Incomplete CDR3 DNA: TGTGCCAGCAGCTACGGGACAGTTAGGAACACTGAA. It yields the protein CASSYGTVRNTE. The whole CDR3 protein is CASSYGTVRNTEAFF.

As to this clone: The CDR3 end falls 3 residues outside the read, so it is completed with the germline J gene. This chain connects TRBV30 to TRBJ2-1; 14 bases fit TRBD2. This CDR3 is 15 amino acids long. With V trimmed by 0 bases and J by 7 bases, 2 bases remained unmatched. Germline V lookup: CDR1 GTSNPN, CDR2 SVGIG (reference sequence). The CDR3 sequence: CAWSVGTSGSNEQFF. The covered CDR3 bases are TGTGCCTGGAGTGTAGGGACTAGCGGGAGTAATGAG.

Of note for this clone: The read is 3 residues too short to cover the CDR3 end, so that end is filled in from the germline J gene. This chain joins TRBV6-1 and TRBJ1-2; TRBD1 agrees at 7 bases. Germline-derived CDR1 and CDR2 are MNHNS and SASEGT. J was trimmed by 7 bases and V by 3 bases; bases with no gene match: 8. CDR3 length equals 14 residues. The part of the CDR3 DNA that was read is TGTGCCAGCAGTGAGGAGGGGGCGCGAAGTGGC. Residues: CASSEEGARSG. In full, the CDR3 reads CASSEEGARSGYTF.

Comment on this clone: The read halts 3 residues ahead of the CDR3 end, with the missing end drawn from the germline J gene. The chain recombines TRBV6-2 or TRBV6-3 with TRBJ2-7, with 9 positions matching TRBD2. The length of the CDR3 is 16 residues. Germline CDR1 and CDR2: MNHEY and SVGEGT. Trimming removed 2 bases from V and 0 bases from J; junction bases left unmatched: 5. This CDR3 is CASSYGASGNSYEQYF. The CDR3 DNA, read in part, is TGTGCCAGCAGTTACGGAGCTAGCGGGAACTCCTACGAG.

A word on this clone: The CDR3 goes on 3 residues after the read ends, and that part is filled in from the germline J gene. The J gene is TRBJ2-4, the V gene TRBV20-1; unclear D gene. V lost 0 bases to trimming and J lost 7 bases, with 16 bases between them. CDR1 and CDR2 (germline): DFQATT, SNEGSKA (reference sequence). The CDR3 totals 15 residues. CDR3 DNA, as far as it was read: TGCAGTGCTAGAGACCCACTGAAGGGCACCAACATT. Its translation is CSARDPLKGTNI. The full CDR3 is CSARDPLKGTNIQYF.